This passage covers 24 T cell receptor beta chains from one sample sequenced in a study of shared clonotypes between healthy human individuals. The assay was immunoSEQ multiplex PCR, and TCRdb's table has in-frame clones only and misses some. The sample yields more than 2 million clones, roughly 96% seen once. What was sequenced was naive CD4+ T cells sorted from blood. Regarding subset: CD45RA+ positively selected. These receptors all come from a man between 18 and 29 years old in good health.

The V gene is TRBV30, the J gene TRBJ1-5, with D maybe TRBD1 (6 bases). The V and J ends lost 2 bases and 3 bases respectively, with 11 bases between them. Germline V CDR1 and CDR2: GTSNPN, SVGIG (reference sequence). This CDR3 has 14 amino acids. The CDR3 region is CAWSTGTPNQPQHF. The CDR3 nucleotides read TGTGCCTGGAGTACCGGGACACCCAATCAGCCCCAGCATTTT.

V gene TRBV19 combines with J gene TRBJ1-5; 9 bases match TRBD1. J lost 4 bases, V lost 6 bases, and 13 bases had no gene match. The CDR3 is 17 residues long. CDR1 is LNHDA, CDR2 SQIVND, per germline (reference sequence). The CDR3 sequence is CASRYTGTGFLNQPQHF. The DNA of the CDR3 is TGTGCCAGTAGATATACCGGGACAGGGTTCCTTAATCAGCCCCAGCATTTT.

This chain uses TRBV7-2 with TRBJ2-7; 7 bases line up with TRBD2. The CDR3 has 15 amino acids. The V segment lost 2 bases and the J segment 0 bases; nucleotides outside the gene matches: 4. CDR1 is SGHTA, CDR2 FQGNSA, per germline. CDR3 sequence (DNA): TGTGCCAGCAGCTTACGGGGAGGGGACTCCTACGAGCAGTACTTC. Encoded protein: CASSLRGGDSYEQYF.

The chain has TRBV7-6 and TRBJ1-1; no firm D call. Germline V lookup: CDR1 SGHVS, CDR2 FNYEAQ. With 1 base removed from V and 0 bases from J, the gap between germline ends came to 12 bases. CDR3 length: 16 amino acids. CDR3 protein: CASSLDLEGMNTEAFF. The CDR3 DNA follows: TGTGCCAGCAGCTTAGACCTCGAGGGCATGAACACTGAAGCTTTCTTT.

As regards this clone: Other DNA sequences from this sample encode an identical CDR3 as well. The chain joins TRBV6-5 to TRBJ1-6; D is unclear. Germline CDR1 is MNHEY and CDR2 is SVGAGI. V lost 0 bases, J lost 7 bases, and 13 bases lay in between. There are 16 residues in the CDR3. CDR3 DNA sequence: TGTGCCAGCAGTTACTCGAGATCTTCGACAAATTCACCCCTCCACTTT. It translates to CASSYSRSSTNSPLHF.

This chain connects TRBV7-2 to TRBJ1-6, with D uncertain. The germline CDR1 and CDR2 sequences are SGHTA and FQGNSA. The CDR3 spans 15 residues. V lost 3 bases, J lost 6 bases, and 12 bases lay in between. This CDR3 is CASSLLGVGNSPLHF. CDR3 nucleotide sequence: TGTGCCAGCAGCTTGTTGGGAGTGGGTAATTCACCCCTCCACTTT.

V and J are TRBV2 and TRBJ1-4; D call uncertain. V gave up 1 base and J gave up 4 bases, with 4 bases separating them. Germline lookup yields CDR1 SNHLY and CDR2 FYNNEI. CDR3 size: 13 residues. The CDR3 reads CASSEGVNEKLFF. In DNA, the CDR3 is TGTGCCAGCAGTGAAGGAGTTAATGAAAAACTGTTTTTT. The full variable domain, in which reference TRBV2 and TRBJ1-4 provide the parts outside the CDR3, is EPEVTQTPSHQVTQMGQEVILRCVPISNHLYFYWYRQILGQKVEFLVSFYNNEISEKSEIFDDQFSVERPDGSNFTLKIRSTKLEDSAMYFCASSEGVNEKLFFGSGTQLSVL.

Turning to this clone: The same CDR3 also results from other DNA sequences found in this sample. The DNA for the CDR3 is TGTGCCAGCTCATCAGGACAGTACACTGAAGCTTTCTTT. It translates to CASSSGQYTEAFF. The J gene is TRBJ1-1, the V gene TRBV18, with TRBD1 as a possible D gene (6 bases). Between the trimmed V and J ends, which lost 5 bases and 3 bases, there was a span of 10 bases. CDR3 size: 13 residues. Germline V CDR1 and CDR2: KGHSH, LQKENI.

This clone came up a few times. Distinct nucleotide sequences in the sample also encode this CDR3. V usage is TRBV5-1 and J usage is TRBJ1-6, with 7 bases aligning to TRBD1. With V trimmed by 4 bases and J by 7 bases, 5 bases remained unmatched. CDR3 length: 14 residues. Germline-derived CDR1 and CDR2 are SGHRS and YFSETQ. The CDR3 spells CASSLGQENSPLHF. The CDR3 DNA reads as TGCGCCAGCAGCCTCGGACAGGAGAATTCACCCCTCCACTTT.

The V gene is TRBV9, the J gene TRBJ2-7; 12 bases are a match to TRBD2. The germline V gene has CDR1 SGDLS and CDR2 YYNGEE. Losses at the gene ends were 3 bases for V and 0 bases for J; bases not matched to a gene: 7. The length of the CDR3 is 17 residues. The CDR3 here is CASSAGLAGTISYEQYF. DNA for the CDR3: TGTGCCAGCAGCGCCGGACTAGCGGGAACGATCTCCTACGAGCAGTACTTC.

The rearrangement joins TRBV11-2 to TRBJ2-1, with 8 bases lining up with TRBD2. The J segment lost 9 bases and the V segment lost 8 bases, leaving 15 bases of the junction unmatched. Germline-derived CDR1 and CDR2 are SGHAT and FQNNGV. The length of the CDR3 is 15 residues. CDR3 in amino acids: CASATSGSISGEQFF. Written as DNA, the CDR3 is TGTGCCAGCGCTACCAGCGGGAGTATCTCGGGTGAGCAGTTCTTC.

The chain joins TRBV6-5 to TRBJ2-2; D is unclear. The CDR3 sequence is 14 residues long. V was trimmed by 5 bases and J by 1 base, leaving 8 bases between them. CDR1 and CDR2 (germline): MNHEY, SVGAGI. CDR3 nucleotides: TGTGCCAGCAGTCCCGACATGAACACCGGGGAGCTGTTTTTT. Protein: CASSPDMNTGELFF.

This sequence joins TRBV11-3 and TRBJ2-1; TRBD2 matches at 11 bases. Per germline, CDR1 SGHNT and CDR2 YENEEA. With V trimmed by 5 bases and J by 9 bases, 9 bases remained unmatched. The CDR3 is made up of 15 amino acids. For the CDR3, the DNA is TGTGCCAGCAGCCGCGGGACTAGCGGAGCGGGTGAGCAGTTCTTC. Translated: CASSRGTSGAGEQFF.

This chain uses TRBV2 with TRBJ2-1, with 8 bases lining up with TRBD2. Germline CDR1 reads SNHLY; CDR2 reads FYNNEI. The trim removed 2 bases at V and 3 bases at J, leaving 6 bases unmatched. The CDR3 spans 16 residues. Here the CDR3 DNA reads TGTGCCAGCAGTGAAAACGGGAGGGGGGTCTACAATGAGCAGTTCTTC. Amino acids: CASSENGRGVYNEQFF.

The chain couples TRBV11-2 to TRBJ2-7; 7 positions agree with TRBD2. Trimming cost V 1 base and J 4 bases; bases outside gene matches: 10. Germline lookup yields CDR1 SGHAT and CDR2 FQNNGV. The CDR3 runs to 16 residues. The CDR3 sequence is CASSLGSSGYPYEQYF. The CDR3 DNA follows: TGTGCCAGCAGCTTAGGGTCTAGCGGTTACCCTTACGAGCAGTACTTC.

The chain carries TRBV5-1 and TRBJ2-5, with D perhaps TRBD1 (5 bases). Trimming took 3 bases from V and 4 from J, leaving 13 bases between them. This CDR3 has 14 residues. Germline lookup yields CDR1 SGHRS and CDR2 YFSETQ. The CDR3 is CASSSGRERETQYF. Written as DNA, the CDR3 is TGCGCCAGCAGCTCGGGCAGGGAACGAGAGACCCAGTACTTC.

The rearrangement uses TRBV19 and TRBJ1-5; TRBD1 aligns across 8 bases. V lost 6 bases and J lost 6; bases outside the gene matches: 4. The CDR3 is 13 residues long. The germline V gene encodes CDR1 LNHDA and CDR2 SQIVND (reference sequence). CDR3 sequence reads: CASRGTGSQPQHF. Written as DNA, the CDR3 is TGTGCCAGTAGGGGGACAGGATCTCAGCCCCAGCATTTT.

The chain links TRBV18 to TRBJ2-2, with 12 bases lining up with TRBD2. This CDR3 has 19 amino acids. Trimming took 3 bases from V and 0 from J; bases not matched to a gene: 8. Germline CDR1 KGHSH, CDR2 LQKENI. CDR3 region: CASSPQGLAGTTNTGELFF. CDR3 sequence (DNA): TGTGCCAGCTCACCCCAAGGACTAGCGGGGACGACGAACACCGGGGAGCTGTTTTTT. Full variable domain (missing parts from reference TRBV18 and TRBJ2-2): NAGVMQNPRHLVRRRGQEARLRCSPMKGHSHVYWYRQLPEEGLKFMVYLQKENIIDESGMPKERFSAEFPKEGPSILRIQQVVRGDSAAYFCASSPQGLAGTTNTGELFFGEGSRLTVL.

The V call is TRBV5-1, the J call TRBJ2-5; 10 bases are a match to TRBD1. The CDR3 covers 14 residues. Germline values: CDR1 SGHRS, CDR2 YFSETQ. J gave up 4 bases and V 2 bases, and 2 bases lay outside the gene matches. This CDR3 reads CASSLGTGVETQYF. CDR3 sequence (DNA): TGCGCCAGCAGCTTAGGGACAGGGGTAGAGACCCAGTACTTC.

This CDR3 is CASSLWGSGYTF. CDR3 in DNA: TGTGCCAGCAGCTTGTGGGGGAGTGGCTACACCTTC. The chain has TRBV5-4 and TRBJ1-2; tentatively, D is TRBD1 (5 bases). V lost 1 base to trimming and J lost 7 bases, with 8 bases between them. CDR3 length: 12 amino acids. Germline loops: CDR1 SGHNT, CDR2 YYREEE (reference sequence).

This clone was seen only a few times. The CDR3 region is CASSPRTSGRAGEQYF. The CDR3 bases are TGTGCCAGCAGTCCCAGGACTAGCGGGAGGGCTGGGGAGCAGTACTTC. The rearrangement links TRBV27 to TRBJ2-7, with TRBD2 identical over 15 bases. The CDR3 sequence is 16 residues long. The V gene end was trimmed by 5 bases and the J gene end by 7 bases; junction bases not matched to a gene: 9. Germline V gives CDR1 MNHEY, CDR2 SMNVEV (reference sequence).

This clone has more than one count but fewer than ten. In the same sample, other DNA sequences code for this CDR3. CDR3 nucleotide sequence: TGCGCCAGCAGCCAAGAAATGAACACTGAAGCTTTCTTT. Translating it yields CASSQEMNTEAFF. The chain joins TRBV4-3 to TRBJ1-1, with no clear D. Germline values: CDR1 LGHNA, CDR2 YSLEER. Trimming left V 0 bases short and J 0 bases short, with 2 bases between. This CDR3 is 13 amino acids long.

This clone was detected once. The V gene is TRBV29-1, the J gene TRBJ2-7; tentative D call: TRBD1 (6 bases). Trimming removed 6 bases at V and 8 bases at J, with 26 bases between. This CDR3 spans 15 amino acids. Germline V CDR1 and CDR2: SQVTM, ANQGSEA. This CDR3 reads CSVAQSQGKSHKQYF. The CDR3 DNA follows: TGCAGCGTCGCTCAGTCCCAGGGGAAAAGCCACAAGCAGTACTTC.

The rearrangement uses TRBV5-8 and TRBJ2-2; D gene uncertain. The germline gives CDR1 SGHTS, CDR2 YDEGEE. V lost 4 bases and J 4 bases, leaving 11 bases between the germline ends. The CDR3 length is 14 residues. The CDR3 here is CASSKNRITGELFF. CDR3 in DNA: TGTGCCAGCAGCAAAAACAGAATCACCGGGGAGCTGTTTTTT.